The text below deals with one TCR beta chain. Its specificity is unknown. The data belong to a study of persistence of HIV-infected CD4 T cells. As for the study in general: Up to about 200 mL blood was drawn at multiple time points; two donors had single-time leukapheresis.

The immunoSEQ assay was version 4, run in survey mode. The repertoire was sequenced with immunoSEQ multiplex PCR; TCRdb's copy has only in-frame clones and lacks some. The sample holds 35,000 to 45,000 clones, less than 90% seen once. Regarding the study as a whole: Antigen-responding cells were enriched for degenerate expanded CDR3beta sequences.

This CDR3 region has 15 residues. The V and J ends lost 4 bases and 0 bases respectively, with 8 bases between them. Per germline, CDR1 SGHDT and CDR2 YYEEEE. This nonspecific control used anti-CD3/anti-CD28 bead stimulation of CD4+ T cells. Sorting of responding CD4+ T cells relied on upregulated CD40 ligand together with CD69. Donors had CD4+ T cell counts above 400 cells/uL and were CMV-seropositive. The origin of this receptor is an adult woman with HIV who was CMV-seropositive. The sequencing here drew on CD4+ T cells sorted from PBMCs after roughly 19-hour stimulation, taken from a patient who received antiretroviral therapy. This rearrangement joins TRBV5-6 to TRBJ2-6; D is unresolved. The CDR3 reads CASSARISGANVLTF. The CDR3 DNA is TGTGCCAGCAGCGCTCGGATCTCTGGGGCCAACGTCCTGACTTTC.